These T cell receptor beta chains were read from a single sample in a study of T cell changes during pregnancy in multiple sclerosis. Generated by immunoSEQ multiplex PCR, the TCRdb table keeps only in-frame clones and is missing some. This sample has about 22,000 clones; 91% occur once, and the top ten carry roughly 0.68%. Material: CD4+ T cells from peripheral blood mononuclear cells, obtained after pregnancy. The source of these receptors is a female donor in good health, enrolled as a control in a pregnancy study. The conserved cysteine and the conserved F or W are not part of the CDR3 here.

TRBJ1-2,TRBV29-1,SVEDGGGGST
TRBJ2-5,TRBV20-1,SATRGETQY
TRBJ2-1,TRBV11-3,ASSSGLAGGGYNEQF
TRBJ2-2,TRBV7-2,ASSPWTGGGSGELF
TRBJ2-5,TRBV12-5,ASGPGLRGETQY
TRBJ1-5,TRBV7-2,ASSLRVGDQPQH
TRBJ2-1,TRBV5-5,ASSFHRAGDEQF
TRBJ2-5,TRBV19,ASSMSGRRAQY
TRBJ1-2,TRBV5-6,ASSPRKGTPYGYT
TRBJ1-6,TRBV18,ASSPSRDRVSPLH
TRBJ1-4,TRBV28,ASHDRAGEKLF
TRBJ2-7,TRBV6-5,ASSYRGTGDEQY
TRBJ2-1,TRBV2,ASRGPRDSSYNEQF
TRBJ2-7,TRBV28,ASSPAGPLYEQY
TRBJ2-5,TRBV7-6,ASSLEYRDRGLGTQY
TRBJ1-6,TRBV5-4,ASSLGHRADNSPLH
TRBJ2-7,TRBV11-1,ASSLIGYGTSGSYEQY
TRBJ2-5,TRBV5-6,ASSLYGGEVTQY
TRBJ2-5,TRBV7-2,ASSFPPIETQY
TRBJ2-1,TRBV2,ASSEDLAGGYNEQF
TRBJ1-5,TRBV30,AWSVAAIMGPQH
TRBJ2-5,TRBV2,ASSPRGSWYQETQY
TRBJ2-1,TRBV5-4,ASSFGQYNEQF
TRBJ2-3,TRBV7-3,ASSPSGPSTDTQY
TRBJ2-7,TRBV6-1,ASSEGSTRGPSYEQY
TRBJ1-4,TRBV28,ATRGGLATNEKLF
TRBJ1-3,TRBV7-2,ASSLRPTGVTTGNTIY
TRBJ1-2,TRBV7-8,ASSFGGAFDNYGYT
TRBJ2-2,TRBV5-4,ASSLSVRLGQGGELF
TRBJ2-1,TRBV6-6,ASSSSGRARDEQF